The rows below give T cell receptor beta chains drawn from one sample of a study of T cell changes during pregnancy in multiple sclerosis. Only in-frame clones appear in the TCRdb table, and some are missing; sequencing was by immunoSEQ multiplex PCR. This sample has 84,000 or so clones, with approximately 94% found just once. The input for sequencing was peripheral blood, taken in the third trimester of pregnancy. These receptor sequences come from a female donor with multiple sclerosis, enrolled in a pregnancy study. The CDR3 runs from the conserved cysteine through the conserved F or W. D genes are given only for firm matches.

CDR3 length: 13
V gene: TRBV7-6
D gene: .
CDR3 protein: CASSLSVNTEAFF

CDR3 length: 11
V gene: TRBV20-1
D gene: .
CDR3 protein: CSAKGGYEQYF

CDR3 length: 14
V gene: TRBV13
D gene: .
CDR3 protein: CASSQRRPREKLFF

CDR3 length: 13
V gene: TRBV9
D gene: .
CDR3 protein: CASSVTSPGELFF

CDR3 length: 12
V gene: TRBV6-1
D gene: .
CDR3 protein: CASSQGSSPLHF

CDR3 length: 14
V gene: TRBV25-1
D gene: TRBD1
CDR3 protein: CASRGTGEHNEQFF

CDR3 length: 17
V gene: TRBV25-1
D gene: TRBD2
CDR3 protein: CASSEGGASGVVGELFF

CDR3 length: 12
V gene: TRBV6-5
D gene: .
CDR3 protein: CASSYSSTEQFF

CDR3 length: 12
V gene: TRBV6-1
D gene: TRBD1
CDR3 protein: CASSEGGTGEAF

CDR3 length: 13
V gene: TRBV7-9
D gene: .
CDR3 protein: CAGGGGGNQPQHF

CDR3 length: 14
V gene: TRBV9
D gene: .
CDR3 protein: CASSVGSGSYEQYF

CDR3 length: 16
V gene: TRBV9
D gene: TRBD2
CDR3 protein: CASSVSGLAGLETQYF

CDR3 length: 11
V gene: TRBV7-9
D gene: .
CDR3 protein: CASGLQDTQYF

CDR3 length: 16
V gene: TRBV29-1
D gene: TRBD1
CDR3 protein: CSVHNPGQGTTDTQYF

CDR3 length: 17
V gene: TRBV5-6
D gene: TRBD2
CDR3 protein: CASTGTGGARPYNEQFF

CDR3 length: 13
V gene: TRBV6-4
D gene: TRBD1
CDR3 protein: CASSDIGGRGYTF

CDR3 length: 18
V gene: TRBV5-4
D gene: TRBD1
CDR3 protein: CASSIRGQPISGANVLTF

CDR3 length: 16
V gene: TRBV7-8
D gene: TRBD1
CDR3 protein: CASSASRQGPYNEQFF

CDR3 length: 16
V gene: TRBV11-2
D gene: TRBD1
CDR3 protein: CASSAPTGGYTGELFF

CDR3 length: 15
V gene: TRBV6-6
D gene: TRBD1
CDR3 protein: CASSYRTGGSQPQHF

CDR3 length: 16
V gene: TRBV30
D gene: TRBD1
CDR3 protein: CAWSPTGTHSGNTIYF

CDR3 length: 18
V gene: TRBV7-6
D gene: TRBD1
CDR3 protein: CASTPGQGALPTNTEAFF

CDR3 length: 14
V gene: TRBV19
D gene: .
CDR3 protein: CASSAYRDTDTQYF

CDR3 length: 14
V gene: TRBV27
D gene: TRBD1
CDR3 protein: CASSRQGASQPQHF

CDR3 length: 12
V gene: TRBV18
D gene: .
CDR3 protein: CASSRSDLGQYF

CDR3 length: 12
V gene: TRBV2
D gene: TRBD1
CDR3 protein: CASRDRGGGYTF

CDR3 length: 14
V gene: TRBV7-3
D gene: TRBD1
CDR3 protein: CASSLLLGGGEQFF

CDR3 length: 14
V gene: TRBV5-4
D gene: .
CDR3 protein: CASSGGQGVYEQYF

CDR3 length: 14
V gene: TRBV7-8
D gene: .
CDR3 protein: CASSTGSYTGELFF

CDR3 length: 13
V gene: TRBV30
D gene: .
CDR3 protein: CAWRPRGYTEAFF

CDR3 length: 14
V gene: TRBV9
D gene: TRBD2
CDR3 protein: CASSVSGGGETQYF

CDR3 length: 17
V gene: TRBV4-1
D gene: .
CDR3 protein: CASSQGGEVYPTDTQYF

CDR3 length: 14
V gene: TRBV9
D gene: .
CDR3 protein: CASSSYSGANVLTF

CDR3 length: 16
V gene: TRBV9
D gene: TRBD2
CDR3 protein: CASSVASGLGYNEQFF

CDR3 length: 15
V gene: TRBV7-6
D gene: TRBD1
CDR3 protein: CASSFGQGRGGELFF

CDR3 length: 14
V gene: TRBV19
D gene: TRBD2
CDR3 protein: CASSIVGGYETQYF

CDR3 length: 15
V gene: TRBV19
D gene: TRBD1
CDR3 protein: CASIGGQGVGGELFF

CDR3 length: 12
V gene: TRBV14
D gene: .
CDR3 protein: CASSRLGGNPFF

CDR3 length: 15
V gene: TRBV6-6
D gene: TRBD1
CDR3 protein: CASRDRTGRNEKLFF

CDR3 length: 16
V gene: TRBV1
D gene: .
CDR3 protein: CTSSQERLAGENEQFF

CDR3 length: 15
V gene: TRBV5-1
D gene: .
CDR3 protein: CASSDSRTGIYEQYF

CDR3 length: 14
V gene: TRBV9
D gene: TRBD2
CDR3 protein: CASSVVAGVNEQFF

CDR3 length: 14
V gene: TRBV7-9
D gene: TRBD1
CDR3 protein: CASSQLGAGGEQYF

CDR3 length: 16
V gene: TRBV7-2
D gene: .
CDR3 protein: CASSLAMGLAGEKLFF

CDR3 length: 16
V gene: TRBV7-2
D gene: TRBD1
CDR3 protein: CASSLKGTGENYGYTF